These 32 T cell receptor beta chains share one sample of origin, sequenced in a study of cytomegalovirus exposure and HLA in healthy donors (dated by TCRdb to 2017 to 2019). The library was produced with the immunoSEQ multiplex PCR assay. The multiplex PCR relied on a mix of 60 forward primers for TCR Vbeta segments and 13 reverse primers for TCR Jbeta segments. This immuneACCESS table, as held by TCRdb, lists in-frame sequences with V and J called but not all clones. Of the missing ones, under half trace to an unresolved V gene in checked studies; the others have no known cause. The sample includes 250,000 to 350,000 clones, with 80% to 90% observed a single time. The top ten clonotypes cover less than 4% of the sample. Sequenced sample: PBMCs. Receptors originate from a man aged 40-49 years in good health and CMV-seropositive.

This clone was observed a single time. The genes are TRBV11-3 and TRBJ2-1; TRBD2 matches 16 bases. This CDR3 comprises 16 residues. CDR1 is SGHNT, CDR2 YENEEA, per germline. With V trimmed by 3 bases and J by 10 bases, 6 bases remained unmatched. The DNA of the CDR3 is TGTGCCAGCAGCTTGGGACTAGCGGGAGGGGTCGACGAGCAGTTCTTC. This sequence encodes CASSLGLAGGVDEQFF.

The rearrangement joins TRBV5-1 to TRBJ2-7; 10 bases are a match to TRBD1. This CDR3 has 16 residues. Germline CDR1 is SGHRS and CDR2 is YFSETQ. V dropped 3 bases and J dropped 3; count of bases not matched to a gene: 9. The CDR3 sequence is CASSYGPGQGSYEQYF. In nucleotides, the CDR3 is TGCGCCAGCAGCTACGGACCGGGACAGGGGAGCTACGAGCAGTACTTC. The full variable domain, in which reference TRBV5-1 and TRBJ2-7 provide the parts outside the CDR3, is KAGVTQTPRYLIKTRGQQVTLSCSPISGHRSVSWYQQTPGQGLQFLFEYFSETQRNKGNFPGRFSGRQFSNSRSEMNVSTLELGDSALYLCASSYGPGQGSYEQYFGPGTRLTVT.

This chain joins TRBV7-3 and TRBJ2-3; perhaps TRBD2 as D (6 bases). This CDR3 has 13 residues. V gave up 5 bases and J gave up 3 bases, with 9 bases separating them. Germline CDR1 SGHTA, CDR2 FQGTGA. The CDR3 sequence is CASSPGLTDTQYF. The CDR3 nucleotides read TGTGCCAGCAGCCCGGGACTTACAGATACGCAGTATTTT. Supplemented by reference TRBV7-3 and TRBJ2-3, the full variable domain reads GAGVSQTPSNKVTEKGKYVELRCDPISGHTALYWYRQSLGQGPEFLIYFQGTGAADDSGLPNDRFFAVRPEGSVSTLKIQRTERGDSAVYLCASSPGLTDTQYFGPGTRLTVL.

The chain's CDR3 is CASTDREPSTDTQYF. The CDR3, as DNA: TGTGCCAGCACCGACAGGGAACCTAGCACAGATACGCAGTATTTT. The chain is built from TRBV28 and TRBJ2-3; 7 nucleotides agree with TRBD1. J was trimmed by 0 bases and V by 7 bases; bases with no gene match: 7. Germline V gene lookup returns CDR1 MDHEN and CDR2 SYDVKM. This CDR3 is built from 15 residues.

The table lists this clone with a few counts. V is TRBV2 and J is TRBJ1-5; tentative D call: TRBD1 (6 bases). Per the germline V gene, CDR1 is SNHLY and CDR2 is FYNNEI. The CDR3 extends over 13 amino acids. V was clipped by 8 bases and J by 1 base, with 9 bases between them. CDR3 sequence (DNA): TGTGCCAGCCACAGGGAGAGCAATCAGCCCCAGCATTTT. Residues: CASHRESNQPQHF.

This clone was seen once. This chain uses TRBV7-9 with TRBJ2-1; 11 positions agree with TRBD2. The ends lost 1 base at V and 5 bases at J; junction bases unmatched: 4. CDR1 is SEHNR and CDR2 is FQNEAQ in the germline V gene (reference sequence). The CDR3 is 16 amino acids. The CDR3 sequence is CASSLVVAGGNNEQFF. The DNA for the CDR3 is TGTGCCAGCAGCTTAGTCGTAGCGGGAGGGAACAATGAGCAGTTCTTC.

The rearrangement links TRBV7-6 to TRBJ2-3; 7 bases fit TRBD1. The ends lost 5 bases at V and 2 bases at J; junction bases unmatched: 7. Germline CDR1 reads SGHVS; CDR2 reads FNYEAQ. The CDR3 is 15 residues long. In nucleotides, the CDR3 is TGTGCCAGCAGCCTCCAGACAGGGAACACAGATACGCAGTATTTT. It yields the protein CASSLQTGNTDTQYF.

The chain employs TRBV29-1 and TRBJ2-1; D gene unclear. CDR1 SQVTM and CDR2 ANQGSEA come from the germline V gene. The V and J ends lost 7 bases and 4 bases respectively, with 17 bases between them. This CDR3 spans 14 amino acids. The CDR3 DNA reads as TGCAGCGGTCTCCCCGTGGCCTCATACAATGAGCAGTTCTTC. The encoded protein is CSGLPVASYNEQFF.

This sequence joins TRBV2 and TRBJ2-3; 11 nucleotides agree with TRBD2. CDR1 is SNHLY, CDR2 FYNNEI, per germline. The trim removed 8 bases at V and 4 bases at J, leaving 8 bases unmatched. The CDR3 contains 15 residues. The CDR3 coding sequence is TGTGCCAGCCTTAGCATAGCGGGAGGGCCAGATACGCAGTATTTT. Translated: CASLSIAGGPDTQYF.

This clone was observed a single time. V and J are TRBV5-8 and TRBJ2-1; TRBD2 agrees at 9 bases. CDR3 length equals 17 residues. V lost 0 bases to trimming and J lost 8 bases; unmatched junction nucleotides: 12. Germline V gives CDR1 SGHTS, CDR2 YDEGEE. CDR3 in DNA: TGTGCCAGCAGCTTGGCCCCCCTAGCGGGGCGTATCGATGAGCAGTTCTTC. This sequence encodes CASSLAPLAGRIDEQFF. Supplemented by reference TRBV5-8 and TRBJ2-1, the full variable domain reads EAGVTQSPTHLIKTRGQQATLRCSPISGHTSVYWYQQALGLGLQFLLWYDEGEERNRGNFPPRFSGRQFPNYSSELNVNALELEDSALYLCASSLAPLAGRIDEQFFGPGTRLTVL.

This chain connects TRBV19 to TRBJ2-3; tentatively, D is TRBD1 (5 bases). The CDR3 has 14 residues. The V and J ends lost 5 bases and 4 bases respectively, with 13 bases between them. CDR1 and CDR2 (germline): LNHDA, SQIVND (reference sequence). CDR3 sequence reads: CASSLLVGADTQYF. In DNA form, the CDR3 reads TGTGCCAGTAGTCTTCTGGTAGGGGCAGATACGCAGTATTTT.

The genes are TRBV6-5 and TRBJ2-6, with TRBD1 matching 7 bases. V dropped 6 bases and J dropped 2; count of bases not matched to a gene: 4. CDR1 and CDR2 from the germline V gene are MNHEY and SVGAGI. The CDR3 runs 15 residues. CDR3: CASSRDRAGANVLTF. Written as DNA, the CDR3 is TGTGCCAGCAGCAGAGACAGGGCTGGGGCCAACGTCCTGACTTTC.

The V and J genes are TRBV7-9 and TRBJ2-7; 11 nucleotides agree with TRBD1. Germline trimming cut 7 bases from V and 4 bases from J; bases unmatched to any gene: 6. The CDR3 consists of 14 residues. Germline V gene data show CDR1 as SEHNR and CDR2 as FQNEAQ (reference sequence). The CDR3 region is CASTSWDRGYEQYF. In DNA form, the CDR3 reads TGTGCCAGCACCTCCTGGGACAGGGGGTACGAGCAGTACTTC.

The chain couples TRBV12-5 to TRBJ1-5; 8 positions agree with TRBD1. After removal of 3 bases from V and 2 bases from J, the junction contained 6 bases not matched to a gene. CDR3 length equals 16 residues. CDR1 LGHNT and CDR2 FRNRAP come from the germline V gene. The CDR3 here is CASGFPDRGGNQPQHF. Here the CDR3 DNA reads TGTGCTAGTGGTTTCCCCGACAGGGGTGGCAATCAGCCCCAGCATTTT.

The V and J genes are TRBV28 and TRBJ2-5; the D gene is possibly TRBD1 (5 bases). Germline-derived CDR1 and CDR2 are MDHEN and SYDVKM. The length of the CDR3 is 14 residues. V lost 5 bases to trimming and J lost 2 bases, with 12 bases between them. The CDR3 DNA sequence: TGTGCCAGCAGTGGGCCCGACAGACAAGAGACCCAGTACTTC. Translating it yields CASSGPDRQETQYF.

The chain links TRBV7-3 to TRBJ2-7; tentatively, D is TRBD2 (6 bases). Germline V CDR1 and CDR2: SGHTA, FQGTGA. V lost 5 bases to trimming and J lost 3 bases, with 14 bases between them. CDR3 size: 14 residues. CDR3 sequence reads: CASSPGGAIYEQYF. Here the CDR3 DNA reads TGTGCCAGCAGCCCCGGCGGGGCCATCTACGAGCAGTACTTC.

This clone has just one count. The chain carries TRBV7-3 and TRBJ2-3, with D perhaps matching TRBD1 (6 bases). With 5 bases removed from V and 2 bases from J, the gap between germline ends came to 20 bases. CDR1 SGHTA and CDR2 FQGTGA come from the germline V gene. The CDR3 length is 17 residues. CDR3 nucleotide sequence: TGTGCCAGCAGCCCCCATACCCTCGACAGGTTCACAGATACGCAGTATTTT. It translates to CASSPHTLDRFTDTQYF.

This clone was counted between two and nine times. J is TRBJ2-1 and V is TRBV10-3; D is unresolved. The CDR3 is 12 amino acids. CDR1 is ENHRY and CDR2 is SYGVKD in the germline V gene. The germline V and J ends were trimmed by 7 bases and 2 bases, with 6 bases remaining between them. In nucleotides, the CDR3 is TGTGCCATCACAGGTCCCTACAATGAGCAGTTCTTC. The encoded protein is CAITGPYNEQFF.

This chain links TRBV5-1 with TRBJ2-3; TRBD1 is a possible D gene (6 bases). Per the germline V gene, CDR1 is SGHRS and CDR2 is YFSETQ. The CDR3 is made up of 14 amino acids. V was trimmed by 7 bases and J by 2 bases, leaving 14 bases between them. Here the CDR3 DNA reads TGCGCCAGCTTCGGACAGCCTCCCACAGATACGCAGTATTTT. Its protein is CASFGQPPTDTQYF.

The genes are TRBV11-3 and TRBJ2-7; 7 nucleotides line up with TRBD2. The germline V gene has CDR1 SGHNT and CDR2 YENEEA. Trimming at V came to 5 bases and at J to 3 bases, leaving 10 bases not matched to a gene. This CDR3 has 15 residues. The CDR3: CASSQGRGPNYEQYF. CDR3 nucleotides: TGTGCCAGCAGCCAAGGGAGGGGACCGAACTACGAGCAGTACTTC.

A note on this clone: Other DNA sequences in this specimen translate into the identical CDR3. The rearrangement uses TRBV18 and TRBJ2-2; D might be TRBD1 (6 bases). V was cut by 6 bases and J by 1 base, with 12 bases left in between. Germline CDR1 reads KGHSH; CDR2 reads LQKENI. The CDR3 consists of 15 residues. In DNA form, the CDR3 reads TGTGCCAGCTCTCCTCGGACAGAGAACACCGGGGAGCTGTTTTTT. This gives the protein CASSPRTENTGELFF.

The gene calls are TRBV7-8 and TRBJ2-2; TRBD1 aligns across 8 bases. Trimming took 4 bases from V and 5 from J; bases not matched to a gene: 6. This CDR3 comprises 15 residues. Germline CDR1 reads SGHVS; CDR2 reads FQNEAQ. The CDR3 sequence: CASSSRTGRTGELFF. The CDR3 nucleotides are TGTGCCAGCAGCTCCCGGACAGGGCGGACCGGGGAGCTGTTTTTT.

This chain joins TRBV4-1 and TRBJ2-2; 9 positions agree with TRBD2. Germline CDR1 and CDR2: MGHRA and YSYEKL. Unmatched junction bases numbered 8, after V lost 3 bases and J lost 3 bases. This CDR3 is 17 amino acids long. The CDR3 DNA sequence: TGCGCCAGCAGCCAGCAAGCGGGAGGCAGGTACACCGGGGAGCTGTTTTTT. Translating gives CASSQQAGGRYTGELFF.

The J gene is TRBJ2-4, the V gene TRBV7-9; D might be TRBD2 (5 bases). This CDR3 has 14 amino acids. V lost 11 bases and J 0 bases, leaving 14 bases between the germline ends. In germline, CDR1 is SEHNR, CDR2 FQNEAQ (reference sequence). The CDR3, as DNA: TGTGCCGTCCACGGGGAGTCAGCCAAAAACATTCAGTACTTC. It translates to CAVHGESAKNIQYF.

The CDR3 reads CASRREGETQYF. CDR3 sequence (DNA): TGTGCCAGCAGGCGGGAGGGAGAGACCCAGTACTTC. This chain joins TRBV25-1 and TRBJ2-5; TRBD2 agrees at 9 bases. Trimming at V came to 6 bases and at J to 4 bases, leaving 0 bases not matched to a gene. The CDR3 is made up of 12 amino acids. The V gene's germline CDR1 is MGHDK and CDR2 SYGVNS.

The chain combines TRBV19 with TRBJ1-2; D is perhaps TRBD1 (6 bases). Germline lookup yields CDR1 LNHDA and CDR2 SQIVND (reference sequence). The CDR3 spans 15 residues. Trimming took off 5 bases at V and 5 bases at J, with 18 bases between the two ends. In DNA form, the CDR3 reads TGTGCCAGTAGTGGACGGACAGTCCGAGCTTATGGCTACACCTTC. Protein sequence: CASSGRTVRAYGYTF.

As concerns this clone: This same CDR3 is encoded by further DNA sequences in the sample. V gene TRBV7-9 combines with J gene TRBJ2-5, with 7 positions matching TRBD1. The CDR3 runs to 14 residues. V lost 2 bases to trimming and J lost 2 bases; unmatched junction nucleotides: 2. Germline CDR1 is SEHNR and CDR2 is FQNEAQ (reference sequence). CDR3 DNA sequence: TGTGCCAGCAGCTTAAGGGGGCAGCAAGAGACCCAGTACTTC. This sequence encodes CASSLRGQQETQYF.

The rearrangement links TRBV7-9 to TRBJ2-5; TRBD2 agrees at 13 bases. CDR1 is SEHNR, CDR2 FQNEAQ, per germline (reference sequence). V shed 7 bases, J shed 3 bases, and the junction held 11 bases outside the gene matches. CDR3 length: 17 amino acids. The CDR3, as DNA: TGTGCCAGCACCATTAGAGCCGGGACTAGCGGGAAAGAGACCCAGTACTTC. Translated: CASTIRAGTSGKETQYF.

The chain employs TRBV29-1 and TRBJ1-2, with 7 bases lining up with TRBD1. Trimming cost V 7 bases and J 2 bases; bases outside gene matches: 10. The CDR3 has 14 amino acids. Germline V gives CDR1 SQVTM, CDR2 ANQGSEA. Here the CDR3 reads CSALTGTENYGYTF. The DNA of the CDR3 is TGCAGCGCCCTAACCGGGACAGAGAACTATGGCTACACCTTC.

The chain uses TRBV20-1 and TRBJ2-1; D is possibly TRBD2 (5 bases). CDR1 is DFQATT and CDR2 is SNEGSKA in the germline V gene (reference sequence). Trimming pared 7 bases from V and 8 bases from J, leaving 12 bases between. The CDR3 extends over 11 amino acids. CDR3 protein: CSGSSWDEQFF. CDR3 sequence (DNA): TGCAGTGGTTCTAGCTGGGATGAGCAGTTCTTC.

This chain connects TRBV27 to TRBJ2-3; 14 nucleotides match TRBD2. This CDR3 has 18 amino acids. Losses at the gene ends were 4 bases for V and 0 bases for J; bases not matched to a gene: 6. Germline loops: CDR1 MNHEY, CDR2 SMNVEV (reference sequence). The CDR3 protein is CASSSGLAGETSTDTQYF. Here the CDR3 DNA reads TGTGCCAGCAGTTCGGGACTAGCGGGGGAGACTAGCACAGATACGCAGTATTTT.

The gene calls are TRBV5-1 and TRBJ2-5, with 10 bases lining up with TRBD2. The J call may be faulty, since TRBJ2-7 better matches the DNA end. Germline lookup yields CDR1 SGHRS and CDR2 YFSETQ. This CDR3 region has 16 residues. CDR3 residues: CASSLAGGTSAYEQYF. In DNA, the CDR3 is TGCGCCAGCAGCTTGGCCGGGGGGACTAGCGCCTACGAGCAGTACTTC.